This T cell receptor (beta chain) was found in a study of T cell changes during pregnancy in multiple sclerosis. In germline, CDR1 is MDHEN, CDR2 SYDVKM. With 3 bases clipped from V and 1 base from J, the junction kept 7 bases outside the gene matches. The CDR3 contains 16 residues. Assay: immunoSEQ multiplex PCR; the TCRdb copy retains only in-frame clones and omits some. The sample has around 100,000 clones, approximately 94% seen once. V usage is TRBV28 and J usage is TRBJ1-2; 8 bases match TRBD1. The specimen was peripheral blood, collected before pregnancy. This sequence was found in a female donor with multiple sclerosis, enrolled in a pregnancy study. The CDR3 here is CASSFRRQGLNYGYTF. For the CDR3, the DNA is TGTGCCAGCAGTTTCAGAAGACAGGGGCTTAACTATGGCTACACCTTC.